Detailed here is one T cell receptor (beta chain). The antigen remains undetermined. The entry originates in a study of T cell responses to AZD1222 COVID-19 vaccine. Study results and caveats: There were mostly white British donors and more females than males, and clonal diversity was possibly underestimated.

Trimming cost V 0 bases and J 8 bases, with 15 bases left between them. This CDR3 has 15 residues. Per germline, CDR1 SGHRS and CDR2 YFSETQ. Clones were sequenced by immunoSEQ multiplex PCR, and TCRdb holds only the in-frame ones, with some missing. The data hold more than 70,000 clones, with 70% to 90% observed a single time. The sample here was peripheral blood, taken on day 0 of MenACWY control vaccination. This chain connects TRBV5-1 to TRBJ2-1, with D possibly being TRBD2 (6 bases). The sequence was collected from an adult in good health. The CDR3 DNA reads TGCGCCAGCAGCTTGGCCGGGGGATTCGTCGATGAGCAGTTCTTC. Translation: CASSLAGGFVDEQFF. Supplemented by reference TRBV5-1 and TRBJ2-1, the full variable domain reads KAGVTQTPRYLIKTRGQQVTLSCSPISGHRSVSWYQQTPGQGLQFLFEYFSETQRNKGNFPGRFSGRQFSNSRSEMNVSTLELGDSALYLCASSLAGGFVDEQFFGPGTRLTVL.